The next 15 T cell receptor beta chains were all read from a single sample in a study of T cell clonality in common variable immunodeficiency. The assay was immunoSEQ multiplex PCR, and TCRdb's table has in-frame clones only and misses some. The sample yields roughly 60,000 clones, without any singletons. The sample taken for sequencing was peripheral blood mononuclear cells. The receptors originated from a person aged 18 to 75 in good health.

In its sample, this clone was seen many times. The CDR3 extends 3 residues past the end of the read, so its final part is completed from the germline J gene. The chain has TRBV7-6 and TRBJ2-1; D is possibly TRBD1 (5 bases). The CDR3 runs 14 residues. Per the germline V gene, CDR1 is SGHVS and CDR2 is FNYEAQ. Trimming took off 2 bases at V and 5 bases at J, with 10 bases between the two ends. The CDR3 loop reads CASSLNRRHNEQFF. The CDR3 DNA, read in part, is TGTGCCAGCAGCTTAAACAGGAGACACAATGAG. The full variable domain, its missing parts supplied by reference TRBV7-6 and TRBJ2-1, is GAGVSQSPRYKVTKRGQDVALRCDPISGHVSLYWYRQALGQGPEFLTYFNYEAQQDKSGLPNDRFSAERPEGSISTLTIQRTEQRDSAMYRCASSLNRRHNEQFFGPGTRLTVL.

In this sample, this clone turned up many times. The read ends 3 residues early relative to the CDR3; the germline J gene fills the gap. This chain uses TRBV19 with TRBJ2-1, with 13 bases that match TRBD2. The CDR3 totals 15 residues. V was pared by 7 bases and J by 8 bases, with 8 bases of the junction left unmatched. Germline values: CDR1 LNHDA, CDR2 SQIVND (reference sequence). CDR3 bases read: TGTGCCAGTACCAGGACTAGCGGGAGTCGGGATGAG. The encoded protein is CASTRTSGSRDE. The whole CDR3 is CASTRTSGSRDEQFF.

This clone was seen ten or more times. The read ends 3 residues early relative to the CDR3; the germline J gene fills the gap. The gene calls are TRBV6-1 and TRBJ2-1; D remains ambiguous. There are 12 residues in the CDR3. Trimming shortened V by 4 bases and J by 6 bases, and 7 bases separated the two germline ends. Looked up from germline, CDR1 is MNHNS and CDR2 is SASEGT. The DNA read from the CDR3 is TGTGCCAGCAGTGTGGCAGGCAATGAG. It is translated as CASSVAGNE. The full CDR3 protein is CASSVAGNEQFF.

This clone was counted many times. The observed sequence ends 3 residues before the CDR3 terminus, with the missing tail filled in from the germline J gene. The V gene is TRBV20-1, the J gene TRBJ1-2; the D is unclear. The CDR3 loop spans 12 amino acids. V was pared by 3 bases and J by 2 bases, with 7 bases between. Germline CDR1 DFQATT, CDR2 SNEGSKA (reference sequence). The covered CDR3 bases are TGCAGTGCTAGTCTACAGAACTATGGC. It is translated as CSASLQNYG. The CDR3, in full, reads CSASLQNYGYTF.

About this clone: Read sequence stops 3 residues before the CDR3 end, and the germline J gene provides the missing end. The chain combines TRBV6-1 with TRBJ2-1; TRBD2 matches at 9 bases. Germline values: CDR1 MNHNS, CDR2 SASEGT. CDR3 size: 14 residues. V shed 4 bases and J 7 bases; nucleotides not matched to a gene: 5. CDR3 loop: CASSVYGLANEQFF. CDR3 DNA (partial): TGTGCCAGCAGTGTTTATGGACTAGCGAATGAG.

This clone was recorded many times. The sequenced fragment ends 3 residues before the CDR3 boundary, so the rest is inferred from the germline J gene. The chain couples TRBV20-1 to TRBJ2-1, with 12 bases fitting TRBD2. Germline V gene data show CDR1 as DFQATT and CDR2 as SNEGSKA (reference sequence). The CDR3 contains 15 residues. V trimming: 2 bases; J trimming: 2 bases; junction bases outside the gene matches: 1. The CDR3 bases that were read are TGCAGTGCTAGACTAGCGGGAGGGACCTACAATGAG. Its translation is CSARLAGGTYNE. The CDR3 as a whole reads CSARLAGGTYNEQFF.

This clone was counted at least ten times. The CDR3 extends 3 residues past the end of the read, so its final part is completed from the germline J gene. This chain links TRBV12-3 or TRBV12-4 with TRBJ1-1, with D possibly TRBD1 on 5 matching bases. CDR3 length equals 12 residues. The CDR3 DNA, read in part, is TGTGCCAGCAGTTTAGCGCTTAGGGGA. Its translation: CASSLALRG. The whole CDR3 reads CASSLALRGAFF.

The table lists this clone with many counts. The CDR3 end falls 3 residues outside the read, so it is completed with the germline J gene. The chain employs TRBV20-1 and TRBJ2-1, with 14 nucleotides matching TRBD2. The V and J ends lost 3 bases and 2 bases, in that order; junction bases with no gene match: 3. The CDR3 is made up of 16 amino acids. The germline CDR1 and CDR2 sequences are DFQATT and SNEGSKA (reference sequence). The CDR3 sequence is CSARGLAGAPYNEQFF. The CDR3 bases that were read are TGCAGTGCTAGGGGACTAGCGGGAGCACCCTACAATGAG.

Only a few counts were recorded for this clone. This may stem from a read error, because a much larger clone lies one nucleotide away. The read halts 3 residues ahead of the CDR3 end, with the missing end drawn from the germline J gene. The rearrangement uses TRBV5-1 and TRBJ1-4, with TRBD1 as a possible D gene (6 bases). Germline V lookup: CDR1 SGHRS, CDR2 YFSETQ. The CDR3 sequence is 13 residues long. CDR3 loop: CASSSGDTGELFF. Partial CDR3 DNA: TGCGCCAGCAGCTCCGGGGACACCGGGGAA.

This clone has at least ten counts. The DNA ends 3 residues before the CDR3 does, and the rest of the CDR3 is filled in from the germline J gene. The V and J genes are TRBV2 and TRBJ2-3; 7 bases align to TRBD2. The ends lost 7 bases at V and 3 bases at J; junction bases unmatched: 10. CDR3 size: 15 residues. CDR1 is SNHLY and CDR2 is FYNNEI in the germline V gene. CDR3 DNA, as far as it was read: TGTGCCAGCACCGCCAAAGCGGGGATAACAGATACG. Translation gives CASTAKAGITDT. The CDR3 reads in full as CASTAKAGITDTQYF.

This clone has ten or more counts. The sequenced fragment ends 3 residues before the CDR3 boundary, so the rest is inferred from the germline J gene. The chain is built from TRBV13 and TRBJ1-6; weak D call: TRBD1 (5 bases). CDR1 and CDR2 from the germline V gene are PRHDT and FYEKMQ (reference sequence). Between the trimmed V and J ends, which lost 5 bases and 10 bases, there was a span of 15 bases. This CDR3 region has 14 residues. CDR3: CASSGGTSGSPLHF. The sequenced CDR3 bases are TGTGCCAGCAGCGGGGGGACGTCTGGGTCACCC.

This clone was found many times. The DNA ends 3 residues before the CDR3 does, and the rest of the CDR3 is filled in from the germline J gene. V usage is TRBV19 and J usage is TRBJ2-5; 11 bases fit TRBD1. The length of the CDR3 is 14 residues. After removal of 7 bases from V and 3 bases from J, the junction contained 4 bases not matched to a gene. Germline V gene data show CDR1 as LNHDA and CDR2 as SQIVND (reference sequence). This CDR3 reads CASKDRGREETQYF. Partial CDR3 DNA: TGTGCCAGTAAGGACAGGGGGCGCGAAGAGACC.

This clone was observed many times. The covered CDR3 bases are TGTGCCAGCTCACACGAGGCCGTCGCCTCTGGAAACACC. Protein: CASSHEAVASGNT. The whole CDR3 protein reads CASSHEAVASGNTIYF. This rearrangement joins TRBV18 to TRBJ1-3; D is unclear. The CDR3 end falls 3 residues outside the read, so it is completed with the germline J gene. Trimming took off 4 bases at V and 0 bases at J, with 13 bases between the two ends. Germline CDR1 reads KGHSH; CDR2 reads LQKENI. The CDR3 has 16 amino acids.

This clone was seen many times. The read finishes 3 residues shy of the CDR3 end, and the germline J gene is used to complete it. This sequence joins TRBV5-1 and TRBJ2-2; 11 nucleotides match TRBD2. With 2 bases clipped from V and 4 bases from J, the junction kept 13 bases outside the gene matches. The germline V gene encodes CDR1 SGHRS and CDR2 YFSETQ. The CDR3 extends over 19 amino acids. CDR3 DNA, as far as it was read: TGCGCCAGCAGCTTAAAACTAGCGGGAGCGCGCGGGGGCACCGGGGAG. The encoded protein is CASSLKLAGARGGTGE. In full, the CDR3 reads CASSLKLAGARGGTGELFF.

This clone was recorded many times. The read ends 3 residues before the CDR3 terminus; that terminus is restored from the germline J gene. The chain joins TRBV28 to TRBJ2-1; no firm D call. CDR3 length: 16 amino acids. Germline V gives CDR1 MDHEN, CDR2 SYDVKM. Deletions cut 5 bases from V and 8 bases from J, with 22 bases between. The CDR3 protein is CASSPNRALTSDEQFF. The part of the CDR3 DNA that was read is TGTGCCAGCAGTCCTAACAGAGCCCTTACCTCCGATGAG.